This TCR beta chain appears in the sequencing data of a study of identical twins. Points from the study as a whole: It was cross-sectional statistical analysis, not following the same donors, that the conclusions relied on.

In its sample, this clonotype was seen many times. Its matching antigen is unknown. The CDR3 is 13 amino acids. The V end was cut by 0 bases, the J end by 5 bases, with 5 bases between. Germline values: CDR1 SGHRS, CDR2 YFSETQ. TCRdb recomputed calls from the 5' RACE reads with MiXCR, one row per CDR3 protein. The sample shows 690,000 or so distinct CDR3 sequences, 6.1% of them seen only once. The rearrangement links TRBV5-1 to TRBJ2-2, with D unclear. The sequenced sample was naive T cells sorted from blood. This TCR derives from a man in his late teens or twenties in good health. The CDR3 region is CASSLDGTGELFF. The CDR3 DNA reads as TGCGCCAGCAGCTTGGATGGGACCGGGGAGCTGTTTTTT.